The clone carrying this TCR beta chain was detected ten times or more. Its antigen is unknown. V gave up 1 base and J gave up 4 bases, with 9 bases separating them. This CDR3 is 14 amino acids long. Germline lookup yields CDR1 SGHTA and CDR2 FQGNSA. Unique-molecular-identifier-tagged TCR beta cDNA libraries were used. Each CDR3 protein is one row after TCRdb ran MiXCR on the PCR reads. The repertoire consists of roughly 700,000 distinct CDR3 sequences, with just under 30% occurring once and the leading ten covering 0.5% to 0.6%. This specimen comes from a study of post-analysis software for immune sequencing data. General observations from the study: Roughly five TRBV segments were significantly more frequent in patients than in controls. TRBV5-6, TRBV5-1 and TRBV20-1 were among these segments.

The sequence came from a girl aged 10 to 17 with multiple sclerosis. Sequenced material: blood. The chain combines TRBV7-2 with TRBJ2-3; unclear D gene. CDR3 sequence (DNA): TGTGCCAGCAGCTTAGATTTGGCGGCAGATACGCAGTATTTT. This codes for CASSLDLAADTQYF.